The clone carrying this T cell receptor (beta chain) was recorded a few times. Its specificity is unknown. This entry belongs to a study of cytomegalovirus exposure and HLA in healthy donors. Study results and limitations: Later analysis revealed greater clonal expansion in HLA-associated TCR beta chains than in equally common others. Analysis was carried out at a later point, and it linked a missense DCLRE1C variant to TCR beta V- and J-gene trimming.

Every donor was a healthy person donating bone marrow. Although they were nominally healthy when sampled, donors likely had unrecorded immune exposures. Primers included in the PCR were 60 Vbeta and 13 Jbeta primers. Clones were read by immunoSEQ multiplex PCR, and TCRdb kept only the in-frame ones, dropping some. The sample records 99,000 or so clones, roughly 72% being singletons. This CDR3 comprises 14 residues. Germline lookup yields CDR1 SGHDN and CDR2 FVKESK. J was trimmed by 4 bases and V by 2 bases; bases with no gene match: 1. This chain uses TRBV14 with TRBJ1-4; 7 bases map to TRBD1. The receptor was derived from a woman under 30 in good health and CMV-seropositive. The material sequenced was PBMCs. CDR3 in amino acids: CASSQRQGNEKLFF. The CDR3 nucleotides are TGTGCCAGCAGCCAAAGACAGGGTAATGAAAAACTGTTTTTT.